The T cell receptor (beta chain) under discussion was sequenced for a study of cytomegalovirus exposure and HLA in healthy donors. Across the study: A subsequent analysis stated that the 120 validation repertoires were run on the same platform as the approximately 700 first-cohort repertoires. Whole-study findings and limits: It was 150 to 200 TCR beta chains that were listed as cytomegalovirus-associated.

Data came from immunoSEQ multiplex PCR; TCRdb stores just in-frame clones and leaves some out. The sample lists about 130,000 clones; roughly 95% were seen once. Regarding this clone: Its specificity is not known.

The donors were part of the 120-subject validation cohort, which stood apart from the approximately 630-subject first cohort. Source material: PBMCs. The sequence was obtained from a man aged 18 to 30 in good health and CMV-seronegative.

The CDR3 DNA reads as TGTGCCAGCAGTTTAGGGACAGGGAGTGGAAACACCATATATTTT. It specifies CASSLGTGSGNTIYF. The chain carries TRBV28 and TRBJ1-3; 9 nucleotides match TRBD1. Germline CDR1 reads MDHEN; CDR2 reads SYDVKM. V shed 2 bases and J 3 bases; nucleotides not matched to a gene: 2. The CDR3 has 15 residues.